The entry below gives a single T cell receptor beta chain sequence along with its context. Its antigen is unidentified. Profiling relied on immunoSEQ multiplex PCR, and the TCRdb table lists in-frame clones only, not all of them. The table has around 69,000 clones, approximately 86% seen once; the top ten hold approximately 2%. These data belong to a study of a mutant IDH1 vaccine in newly diagnosed glioma. On the study more broadly: There were approximately 60% males and approximately 38% females among treated patients, whose mean age was approximately 40 years. V12 came at week 35, V13 at week 47.

Time point described: week 35, safety follow-up. Doses of 300 ug of mutant IDH1 20-mer peptide were given with topical imiquimod. The CDR3 covers 15 residues. Germline V CDR1 and CDR2: SGDLS, YYNGEE. Trimming stripped 0 bases from V and 7 bases from J, with 16 bases between. The TCR sequence derives from a young man with glioma. The specimen comprised PBMCs, sampled from a glioma patient whose treatment included an IDH1 peptide vaccine. V usage is TRBV9 and J usage is TRBJ1-2; no clear D gene. DNA for the CDR3: TGTGCCAGCAGCGTAGCAGAGGGTGGGGTTGGTGGCTACACCTTC. Protein product: CASSVAEGGVGGYTF. Full variable domain (missing parts from reference TRBV9 and TRBJ1-2): DSGVTQTPKHLITATGQRVTLRCSPRSGDLSVYWYQQSLDQGLQFLIQYYNGEERAKGNILERFSAQQFPDLHSELNLSSLELGDSALYFCASSVAEGGVGGYTFGSGTRLTVV.